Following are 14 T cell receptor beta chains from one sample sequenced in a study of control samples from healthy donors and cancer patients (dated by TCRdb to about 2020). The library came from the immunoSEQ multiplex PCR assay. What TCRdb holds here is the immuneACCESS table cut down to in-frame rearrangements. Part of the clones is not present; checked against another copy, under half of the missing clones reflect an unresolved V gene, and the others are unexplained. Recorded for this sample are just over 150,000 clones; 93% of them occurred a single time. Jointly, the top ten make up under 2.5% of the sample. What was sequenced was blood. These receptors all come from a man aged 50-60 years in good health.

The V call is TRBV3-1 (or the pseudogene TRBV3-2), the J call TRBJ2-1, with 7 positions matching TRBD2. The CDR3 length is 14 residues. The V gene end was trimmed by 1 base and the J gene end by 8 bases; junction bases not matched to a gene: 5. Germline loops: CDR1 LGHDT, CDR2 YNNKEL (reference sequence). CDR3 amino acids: CASSQVAGVDEQFF. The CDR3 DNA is TGTGCCAGCAGCCAAGTGGCGGGAGTGGATGAGCAGTTCTTC.

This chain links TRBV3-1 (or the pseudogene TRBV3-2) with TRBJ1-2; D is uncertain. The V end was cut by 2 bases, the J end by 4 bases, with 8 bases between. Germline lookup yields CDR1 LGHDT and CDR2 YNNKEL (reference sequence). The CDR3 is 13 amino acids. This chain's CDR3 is CASSQTKGYGYTF. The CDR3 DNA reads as TGTGCCAGCAGCCAAACCAAGGGCTATGGCTACACCTTC.

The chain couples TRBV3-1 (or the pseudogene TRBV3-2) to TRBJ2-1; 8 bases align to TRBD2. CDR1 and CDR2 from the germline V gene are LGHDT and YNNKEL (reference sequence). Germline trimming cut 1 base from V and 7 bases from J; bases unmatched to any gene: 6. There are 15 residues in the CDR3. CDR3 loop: CASSQGAGVINEQFF. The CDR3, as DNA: TGTGCCAGCAGCCAAGGAGCGGGAGTAATAAATGAGCAGTTCTTC.

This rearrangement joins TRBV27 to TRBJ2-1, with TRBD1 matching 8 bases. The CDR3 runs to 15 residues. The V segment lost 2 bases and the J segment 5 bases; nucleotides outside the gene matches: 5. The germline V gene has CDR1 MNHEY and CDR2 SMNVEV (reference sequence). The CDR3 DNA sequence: TGTGCCAGCAGTTTAAGGGACAGGAAGAACAATGAGCAGTTCTTC. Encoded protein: CASSLRDRKNNEQFF.

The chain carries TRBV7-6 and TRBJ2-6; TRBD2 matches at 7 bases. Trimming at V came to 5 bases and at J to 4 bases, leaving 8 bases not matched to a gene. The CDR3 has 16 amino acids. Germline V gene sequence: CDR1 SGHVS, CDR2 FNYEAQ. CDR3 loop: CASSRSGIMGANVLTF. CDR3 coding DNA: TGTGCCAGCAGCCGAAGCGGGATCATGGGGGCCAACGTCCTGACTTTC.

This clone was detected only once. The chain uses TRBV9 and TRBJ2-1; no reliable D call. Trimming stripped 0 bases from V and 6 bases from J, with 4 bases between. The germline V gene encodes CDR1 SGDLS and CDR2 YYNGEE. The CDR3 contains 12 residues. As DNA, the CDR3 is TGTGCCAGCAGCGTAGGGGTCAATGAGCAGTTCTTC. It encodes CASSVGVNEQFF.

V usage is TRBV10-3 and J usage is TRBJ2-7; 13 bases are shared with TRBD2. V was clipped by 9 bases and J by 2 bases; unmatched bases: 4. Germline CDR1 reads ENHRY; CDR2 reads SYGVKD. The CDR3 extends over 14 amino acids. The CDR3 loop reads CAMATSGRAYEQYF. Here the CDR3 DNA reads TGTGCCATGGCAACTAGCGGGAGGGCCTACGAGCAGTACTTC.

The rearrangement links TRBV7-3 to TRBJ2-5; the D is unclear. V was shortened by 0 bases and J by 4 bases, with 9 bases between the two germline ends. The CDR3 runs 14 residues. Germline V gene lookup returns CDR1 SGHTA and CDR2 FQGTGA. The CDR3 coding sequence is TGTGCCAGCAGCTTAACCGGACCGGGAGAGACCCAGTACTTC. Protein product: CASSLTGPGETQYF.

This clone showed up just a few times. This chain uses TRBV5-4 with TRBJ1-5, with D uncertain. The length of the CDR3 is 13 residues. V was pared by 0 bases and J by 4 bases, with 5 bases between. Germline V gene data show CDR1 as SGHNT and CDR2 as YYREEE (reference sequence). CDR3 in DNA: TGTGCCAGCAGCTTGGACAGAAATCAGCCCCAGCATTTT. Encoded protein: CASSLDRNQPQHF. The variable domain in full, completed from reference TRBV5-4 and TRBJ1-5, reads ETGVTQSPTHLIKTRGQQVTLRCSSQSGHNTVSWYQQALGQGPQFIFQYYREEENGRGNFPPRFSGLQFPNYSSELNVNALELDDSALYLCASSLDRNQPQHFGDGTRLSIL.

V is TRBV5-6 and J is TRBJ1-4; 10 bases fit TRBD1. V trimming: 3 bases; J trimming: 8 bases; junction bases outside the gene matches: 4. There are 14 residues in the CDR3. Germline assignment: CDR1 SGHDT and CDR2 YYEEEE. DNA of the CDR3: TGTGCCAGCAGCTGGACAGGGGGGAACGAAAAACTGTTTTTT. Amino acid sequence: CASSWTGGNEKLFF.

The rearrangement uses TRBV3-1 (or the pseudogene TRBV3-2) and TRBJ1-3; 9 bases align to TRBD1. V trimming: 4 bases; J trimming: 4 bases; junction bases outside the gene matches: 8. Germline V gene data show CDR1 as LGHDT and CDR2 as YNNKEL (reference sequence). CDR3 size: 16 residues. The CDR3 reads CASSLSYRGLGNTIYF. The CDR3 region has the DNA TGTGCCAGCAGCCTCAGCTACAGGGGGCTCGGAAACACCATATATTTT.

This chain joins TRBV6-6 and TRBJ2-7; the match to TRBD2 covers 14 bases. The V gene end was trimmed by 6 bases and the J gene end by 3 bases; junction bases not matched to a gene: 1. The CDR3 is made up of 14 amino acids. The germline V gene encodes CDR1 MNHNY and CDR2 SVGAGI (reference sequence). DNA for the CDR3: TGTGCCAGCAGCGGGACTAGCGGGAGCTACGAGCAGTACTTC. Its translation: CASSGTSGSYEQYF.

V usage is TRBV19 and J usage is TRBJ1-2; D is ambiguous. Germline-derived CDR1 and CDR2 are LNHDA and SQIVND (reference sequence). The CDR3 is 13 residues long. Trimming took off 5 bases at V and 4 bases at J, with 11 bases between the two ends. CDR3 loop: CASSLSPLYGYTF. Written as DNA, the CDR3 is TGTGCCAGTAGTCTCTCTCCTCTCTATGGCTACACCTTC.

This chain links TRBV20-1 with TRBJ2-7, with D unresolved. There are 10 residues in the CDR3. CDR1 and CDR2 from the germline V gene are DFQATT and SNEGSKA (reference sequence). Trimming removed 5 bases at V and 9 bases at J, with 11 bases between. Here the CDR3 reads CSAPSCGQYF. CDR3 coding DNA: TGCAGTGCTCCCTCCTGCGGGCAGTACTTC.